This T cell receptor beta chain emerged from a study of technical replicates of blood from several donors. Germline CDR1 is SGHTA and CDR2 is FQGNSA. V shed 7 bases and J 4 bases; nucleotides not matched to a gene: 12. The CDR3 consists of 15 residues. Sequenced by immunoSEQ multiplex PCR; TCRdb stores in-frame clones only, minus some. The table has about 56,000 clones, roughly 96% seen once. The origin of this receptor is a human donor in good health. Some clones in this sample may be carry-over from other donors' samples. The sample taken for sequencing was PBMCs. The chain couples TRBV7-2 to TRBJ2-5, with 7 bases fitting TRBD2. The DNA for the CDR3 is TGTGCCAGCACTACCGGGGGGAAGGCCCCAGAGACCCAGTACTTC. Protein: CASTTGGKAPETQYF.